The clone carrying this T cell receptor beta chain was detected only a few times. This entry is derived from a study of T cell repertoires in cytomegalovirus infection. TCRdb passed the reads through MiXCR, listing each CDR3 protein once. This table holds 200,000 to 250,000 distinct CDR3 sequences, roughly 22% found once. This TCR was recovered from a human donor in good health (CMV status not recorded). Some clones in this sample may be carry-over from other donors' samples. The sequenced sample consisted of CD8+ T cells from PBMCs.

This chain's CDR3 is CSVTGWNTEAFF. DNA of the CDR3: TGCAGCGTTACCGGATGGAACACTGAAGCTTTCTTT. The chain recombines TRBV29-1 with TRBJ1-1; D not resolved. CDR3 size: 12 residues. The V gene's germline CDR1 is SQVTM and CDR2 ANQGSEA. V was trimmed by 5 bases and J by 1 base, leaving 8 bases between them. Full variable domain (missing parts from reference TRBV29-1 and TRBJ1-1): SAVISQKPSRDICQRGTSLTIQCQVDSQVTMMFWYRQQPGQSLTLIATANQGSEATYESGFVIDKFPISRPNLTFSTLTVSNMSPEDSSIYLCSVTGWNTEAFFGQGTRLTVV.